This TCR beta chain was sequenced during a study of cytomegalovirus exposure and HLA in healthy donors. Overall study findings and caveats: For most TCR beta V segments, an earlier analysis put the productive rate at about 87% or about 30% of the time.

13 Jbeta primers and 60 Vbeta primers were used for the PCR. The data were produced by immunoSEQ multiplex PCR, yet TCRdb's version contains in-frame clones alone and is incomplete. This sample yields more than 140,000 clones, of which about three fifths are seen a single time; about 3% belongs to the top ten. V lost 2 bases, J lost 3 bases, and 3 bases stayed unmatched. Germline-derived CDR1 and CDR2 are MGHRA and YSYEKL. This CDR3 contains 15 residues. A remark on this clone: Its antigen is undetermined.

Sequences were obtained from PBMCs. This receptor was identified in a woman younger than 45 in good health and CMV-seropositive. V and J are TRBV4-1 and TRBJ1-5, with 8 bases that match TRBD1. CDR3 in amino acids: CASSQRDRINQPQHF. CDR3 DNA sequence: TGCGCCAGCAGCCAAAGGGACAGGATCAATCAGCCCCAGCATTTT.